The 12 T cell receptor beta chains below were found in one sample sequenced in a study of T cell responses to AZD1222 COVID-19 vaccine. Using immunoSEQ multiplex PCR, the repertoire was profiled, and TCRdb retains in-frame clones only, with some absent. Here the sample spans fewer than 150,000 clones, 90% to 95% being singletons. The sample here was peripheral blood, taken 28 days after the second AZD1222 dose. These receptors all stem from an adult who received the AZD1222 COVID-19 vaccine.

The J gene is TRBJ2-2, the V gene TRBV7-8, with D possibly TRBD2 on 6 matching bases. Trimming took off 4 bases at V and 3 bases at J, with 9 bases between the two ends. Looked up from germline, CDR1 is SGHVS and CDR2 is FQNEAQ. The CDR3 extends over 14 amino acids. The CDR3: CASSSGLDTGELFF. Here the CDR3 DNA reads TGTGCCAGCAGCTCGGGACTTGACACCGGGGAGCTGTTTTTT.

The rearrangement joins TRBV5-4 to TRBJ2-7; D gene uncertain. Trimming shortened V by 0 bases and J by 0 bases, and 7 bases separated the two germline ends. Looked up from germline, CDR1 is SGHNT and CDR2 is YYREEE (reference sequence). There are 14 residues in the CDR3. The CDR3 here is CASSLEISSYEQYF. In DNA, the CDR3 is TGTGCCAGCAGCTTGGAGATCTCCTCCTACGAGCAGTACTTC. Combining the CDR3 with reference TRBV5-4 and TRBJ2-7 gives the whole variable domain ETGVTQSPTHLIKTRGQQVTLRCSSQSGHNTVSWYQQALGQGPQFIFQYYREEENGRGNFPPRFSGLQFPNYSSELNVNALELDDSALYLCASSLEISSYEQYFGPGTRLTVT.

CDR3 in DNA: TGTGCCAGCAGTTTAGGGGAGAACTATGGCTACACCTTC. This sequence encodes CASSLGENYGYTF. The V gene is TRBV12-3 or TRBV12-4, the J gene TRBJ1-2; no clear D. The CDR3 length is 13 residues. The V gene lost 1 base and the J gene lost 2 bases, with 5 bases spanning the gap.

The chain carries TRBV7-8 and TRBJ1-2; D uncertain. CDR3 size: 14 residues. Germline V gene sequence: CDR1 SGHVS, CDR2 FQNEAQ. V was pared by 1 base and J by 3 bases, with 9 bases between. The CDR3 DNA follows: TGTGCCAGCAGCTTAGGGAGCCTAGACTATGGCTACACCTTC. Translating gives CASSLGSLDYGYTF. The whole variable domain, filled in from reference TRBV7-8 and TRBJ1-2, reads GAGVSQSPRYKVAKRGQDVALRCDPISGHVSLFWYQQALGQGPEFLTYFQNEAQLDKSGLPSDRFFAERPEGSVSTLKIQRTQQEDSAVYLCASSLGSLDYGYTFGSGTRLTVV.

The CDR3 DNA reads TGCAGCGTTGAATGGGGGAATGAGCAGTTCTTC. It codes for CSVEWGNEQFF. This chain links TRBV29-1 with TRBJ2-1, with D perhaps being TRBD1 or TRBD2 (5 bases each). Germline values: CDR1 SQVTM, CDR2 ANQGSEA. This CDR3 is 11 amino acids long. Trimming took 2 bases from V and 7 from J, leaving 6 bases between them.

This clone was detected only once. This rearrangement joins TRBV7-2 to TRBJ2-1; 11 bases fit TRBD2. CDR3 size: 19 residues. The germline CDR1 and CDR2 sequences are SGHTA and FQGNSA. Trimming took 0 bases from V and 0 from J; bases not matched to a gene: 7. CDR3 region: CASSLARVSGGASYNEQFF. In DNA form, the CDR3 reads TGTGCCAGCAGCTTAGCGAGGGTTAGCGGGGGGGCCTCCTACAATGAGCAGTTCTTC.

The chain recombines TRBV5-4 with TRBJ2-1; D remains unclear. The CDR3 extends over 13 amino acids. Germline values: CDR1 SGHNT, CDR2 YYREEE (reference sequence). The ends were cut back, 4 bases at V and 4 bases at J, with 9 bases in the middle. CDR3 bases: TGTGCCAGCAGCCCCCCCACATACAATGAGCAGTTCTTC. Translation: CASSPPTYNEQFF.

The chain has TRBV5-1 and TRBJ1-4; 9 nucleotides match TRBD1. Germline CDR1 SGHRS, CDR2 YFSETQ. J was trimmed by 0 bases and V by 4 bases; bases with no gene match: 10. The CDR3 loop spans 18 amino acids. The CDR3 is CASSMTGTGTPTNEKLFF. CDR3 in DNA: TGCGCCAGCAGCATGACCGGGACAGGGACCCCAACTAATGAAAAACTGTTTTTT.

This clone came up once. As DNA, the CDR3 is TGTGCCAGCAGCTTGGATCCGGGGGCCGCCTACGAGCAGTACTTC. Translating it yields CASSLDPGAAYEQYF. The gene calls are TRBV5-6 and TRBJ2-7; D might be TRBD1 or TRBD2, each matching 6 bases. Germline V gene sequence: CDR1 SGHDT, CDR2 YYEEEE. The CDR3 totals 15 residues. V lost 0 bases to trimming and J lost 2 bases, with 12 bases between them.

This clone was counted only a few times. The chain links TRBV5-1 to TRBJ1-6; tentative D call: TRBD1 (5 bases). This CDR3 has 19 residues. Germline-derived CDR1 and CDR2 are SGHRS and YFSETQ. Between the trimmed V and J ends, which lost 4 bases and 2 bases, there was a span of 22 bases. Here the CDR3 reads CASSPTREGKSTYNSPLHF. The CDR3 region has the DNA TGCGCCAGCAGCCCCACCAGGGAGGGAAAGTCGACCTATAATTCACCCCTCCACTTT.

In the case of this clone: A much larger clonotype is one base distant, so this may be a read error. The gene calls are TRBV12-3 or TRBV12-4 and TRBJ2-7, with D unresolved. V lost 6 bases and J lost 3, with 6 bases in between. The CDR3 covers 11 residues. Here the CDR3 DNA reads TGTGCCAGCAGCCCCGGCTACGAGCAGTACTTC. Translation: CASSPGYEQYF.

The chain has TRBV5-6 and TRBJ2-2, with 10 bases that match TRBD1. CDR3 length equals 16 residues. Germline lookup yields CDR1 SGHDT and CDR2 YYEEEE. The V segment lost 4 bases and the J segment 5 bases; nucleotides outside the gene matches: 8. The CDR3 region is CASSPTGTGETGELFF. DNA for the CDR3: TGTGCCAGCAGCCCTACCGGGACAGGGGAAACCGGGGAGCTGTTTTTT.